Shown below are 9 T cell receptor beta chains from a single sample sequenced in a study of breast tumors, draining lymph nodes, adjacent tissues (dated by TCRdb to about 2016). The lymph node samples were taken from the axillary draining lymph nodes of breast cancer patients. Libraries were constructed by multiplex PCR. This sample was sequenced with an Illumina HiSeq 2000. TCRdb ran its own pipeline on the public reads, namely fastp trimming at Q25 and MiXCR clone calling, and kept in-frame beta chains. Identical CDR3 protein sequences are pooled into one entry, listed with their most common genes and DNA. This sample holds approximately 230,000 distinct CDR3 sequences; 30% to 35% were observed only once. The ten largest make up approximately 3.6% of the sample. Material: axillary lymph node tissue. Receptor source: a female donor with breast cancer. Some clones in this sample may be carry-over from other donors' samples.

This clonotype came up many times. V and J are TRBV19 and TRBJ1-2; TRBD1 might be the D (5 bases). This CDR3 has 12 residues. V lost 3 bases and J 8 bases, leaving 10 bases between the germline ends. Germline CDR1 and CDR2: LNHDA and SQIVND (reference sequence). CDR3 nucleotide sequence: TGTGCCAGTAGTATTCAGGGAGGAGGCTACACCTTC. Translating gives CASSIQGGGYTF.

This clonotype was found many times. V gene TRBV5-1 combines with J gene TRBJ2-1, with 11 positions matching TRBD2. Trimming removed 1 base from V and 8 bases from J; junction bases left unmatched: 11. Germline CDR1 SGHRS, CDR2 YFSETQ. CDR3 length: 17 amino acids. The CDR3 sequence: CASSLRLAGGPRDEQFF. The CDR3 nucleotides are TGCGCCAGCAGCTTGAGATTAGCGGGAGGGCCAAGGGATGAGCAGTTCTTC. Looking up the rest from reference TRBV5-1 and TRBJ2-1 gives the full variable domain: KAGVTQTPRYLIKTRGQQVTLSCSPISGHRSVSWYQQTPGQGLQFLFEYFSETQRNKGNFPGRFSGRQFSNSRSEMNVSTLELGDSALYLCASSLRLAGGPRDEQFFGPGTRLTVL.

This clonotype was recorded many times. The rearrangement links TRBV7-2 to TRBJ2-5; 10 bases are shared with TRBD2. The CDR3 is made up of 17 amino acids. Germline CDR1 and CDR2: SGHTA and FQGNSA. Trimming took 3 bases from V and 5 from J; bases not matched to a gene: 12. CDR3 DNA sequence: TGTGCCAGCAGCTTCTCGGGGGTAGCGGGGGGTTGGGAGACCCAGTACTTC. Translation: CASSFSGVAGGWETQYF.

This clonotype was detected ten times or more. The chain couples TRBV7-3 to TRBJ2-3; 8 bases map to TRBD2. V was clipped by 3 bases and J by 2 bases; unmatched bases: 4. The CDR3 has 15 amino acids. Germline values: CDR1 SGHTA, CDR2 FQGTGA. This chain's CDR3 is CASSFRSGATDTQYF. As DNA, the CDR3 is TGTGCCAGCAGCTTCCGTAGCGGGGCCACAGATACGCAGTATTTT.

Worth noting for this clonotype: A read error may account for a junction end that differs from germline. V is TRBV10-3 and J is TRBJ2-7; tentatively, D is TRBD1 (5 bases). The CDR3 covers 14 residues. Germline CDR1 ENHRY, CDR2 SYGVKD. CDR3 amino acids: CASSYSGLVLEQYF. DNA for the CDR3: TGTGCCAGCAGTTACTCAGGGTTGGTTCTCGAGCAGTACTTC.

This clonotype was seen many times. The chain combines TRBV5-5 with TRBJ1-2; a weak D match, TRBD1 (5 bases). This CDR3 is built from 14 residues. CDR1 is SGHKS and CDR2 is YYEKEE in the germline V gene (reference sequence). V lost 4 bases and J lost 5, with 15 bases in between. The CDR3 DNA follows: TGTGCCAGCAGCGCCCTCGGGGGGAGGTATGGCTACACCTTC. Encoded protein: CASSALGGRYGYTF.

At least ten counts were recorded for this clonotype. The V gene is TRBV7-3, the J gene TRBJ1-2; TRBD1 agrees at 12 bases. CDR1 and CDR2 from the germline V gene are SGHTA and FQGTGA. The CDR3 covers 16 residues. With 5 bases clipped from V and 6 bases from J, the junction kept 10 bases outside the gene matches. The CDR3 nucleotides are TGTGCCAGCAGCCCCGGCCGGGACAGGGGGCAACATGGCTACACCTTC. The encoded protein is CASSPGRDRGQHGYTF.

This clonotype was seen at least ten times. The V gene is TRBV24-1, the J gene TRBJ2-1; 12 nucleotides match TRBD2. V trimming: 3 bases; J trimming: 7 bases; junction bases outside the gene matches: 3. CDR3 length: 15 residues. Germline V gene sequence: CDR1 KGHDR, CDR2 SFDVKD. CDR3 nucleotides: TGTGCCACCAGTGATCCTAGCGGGGGGGCGAATGAGCAGTTCTTC. Its protein is CATSDPSGGANEQFF.

The chain joins TRBV5-8 to TRBJ1-6; D gene unclear. This CDR3 has 14 amino acids. The germline CDR1 and CDR2 sequences are SGHTS and YDEGEE. V gave up 3 bases and J gave up 8 bases, with 12 bases separating them. CDR3 in amino acids: CASSSRPRHSPLHF. For the CDR3, the DNA is TGTGCCAGCAGCTCACGACCCCGGCATTCACCCCTCCACTTT.